This TCR beta chain appears in the sequencing data of a study of blood T cell repertoires in COVID-19. At the level of the study: COVID-19 samples, acute and convalescent, were from the United States, Italy and Spain. The cDNA or gDNA used as material had been derived from T cells, B-cell-depleted T cells, or PBMCs.

The authors' processing: Reference gene primer amplification gave nucleated cell count estimates. Sequenced by immunoSEQ multiplex PCR; TCRdb stores in-frame clones only, minus some. From that table come the V and J calls and clone size; the DNA was used to work out D and trimming. The table shows 110,000 or so clones, with about 80% occurring only once. CDR3 size: 13 residues. Germline V lookup: CDR1 SGHAT, CDR2 FQNNGV. Trimming removed 5 bases from V and 5 bases from J; junction bases left unmatched: 4. The material sequenced was peripheral blood. This TCR was recovered from a woman in her thirties or forties with acute or convalescent COVID-19. This rearrangement joins TRBV11-2 to TRBJ2-7, with 9 positions matching TRBD2. CDR3 residues: CASSQTSGHEQYF. The CDR3 DNA is TGTGCCAGCAGCCAGACTAGCGGCCACGAGCAGTACTTC.